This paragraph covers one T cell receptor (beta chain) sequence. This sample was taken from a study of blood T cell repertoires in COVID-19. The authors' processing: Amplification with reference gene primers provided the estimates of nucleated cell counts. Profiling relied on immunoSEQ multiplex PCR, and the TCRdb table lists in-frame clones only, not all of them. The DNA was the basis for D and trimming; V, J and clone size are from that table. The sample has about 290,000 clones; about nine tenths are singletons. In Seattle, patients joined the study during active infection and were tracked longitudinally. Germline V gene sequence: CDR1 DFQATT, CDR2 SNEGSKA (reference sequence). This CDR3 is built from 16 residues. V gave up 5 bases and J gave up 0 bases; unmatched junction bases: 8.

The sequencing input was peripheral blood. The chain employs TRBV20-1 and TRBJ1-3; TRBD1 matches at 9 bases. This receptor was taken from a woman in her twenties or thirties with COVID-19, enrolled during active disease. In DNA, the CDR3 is TGCAGTGCTCGTGCACAGGGGGCCAGCTCTGGAAACACCATATATTTT. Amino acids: CSARAQGASSGNTIYF.